This is a list of T cell receptor beta chains from one sample in a study of long-term antiretroviral therapy in people with HIV. Sequencing was performed with immunoSEQ multiplex PCR; in TCRdb, only in-frame clones are kept and a portion is missing. Among 15,000 to 20,000 clones listed, around four fifths were seen once. The sequenced sample was unsorted PBMCs, obtained approximately 2.5 years before starting antiretroviral therapy. These receptors all stem from a woman in her 50s with HIV. The CDR3 runs from the conserved cysteine through the conserved F or W.

TRBV7-9	14	TRBJ1-3	CASSFDGNGNTIYF
TRBV5-1	13	TRBJ2-5	CASSLLEWETQYF
TRBV5-1	13	TRBJ1-2	CASSWDRDRGYTF
TRBV6-1	11	TRBJ1-5	CASRDSMPQHF
TRBV4-1	16	TRBJ2-3	CASSQPQLANTDTQYF
TRBV5-4	13	TRBJ2-3	CASSPPGTDTQYF
TRBV27	15	TRBJ1-2	CASSQKAGGPNGYTF
TRBV9	16	TRBJ2-3	CASSVVGQARTDTQYF
TRBV6-5	15	TRBJ1-5	CASKERGYSNQPQHF
TRBV18	14	TRBJ2-5	CASSPGLNKETQYF
TRBV2	15	TRBJ2-2	CASSEVTSRYGELFF
TRBV12-5	18	TRBJ2-3	CASGSSFDGGFLRDTQYF
TRBV4-1	17	TRBJ1-3	CASSQTRGQLSGNTIYF
TRBV19	11	TRBJ2-3	CASALTDTQYF
TRBV30	15	TRBJ1-4	CAWTYRDGANEKLFF
TRBV10-2	14	TRBJ1-2	CASSDGQGPRGYTF
TRBV4-1	18	TRBJ2-7	CASSQDSAQTGSSYEQYF
TRBV10-3	11	TRBJ1-1	CAISQGSEAFF
TRBV11-1	15	TRBJ2-1	CASSLRDRGKDEQFF
TRBV4-1	14	TRBJ1-5	CASSQDRVGQPQHF
TRBV29-1	15	TRBJ1-6	CSVSYRVKEWSPLHF
TRBV7-9	14	TRBJ2-2	CASSFGPDTGELFF
TRBV5-1	16	TRBJ2-1	CASSPALAGVINEQFF
TRBV6-1	15	TRBJ1-2	CASSDFGQSYYGYTF
TRBV7-3	13	TRBJ1-2	CASSSTGGAGYTF
TRBV11-1	16	TRBJ2-1	CASSLIKGLAGNEQFF
TRBV27	12	TRBJ2-3	CASRGGMDTQYF
TRBV6-5	14	TRBJ1-4	CASRPTGQNEKLFF
TRBV5-1	15	TRBJ2-2	CASSAPGLNTGELFF
TRBV19	17	TRBJ2-3	CASSISRGSGGEDTQYF
TRBV27	14	TRBJ1-1	CASSSTLNREEAFF
TRBV18	13	TRBJ1-1	CASSPTGNTEAFF
TRBV7-8	15	TRBJ1-6	CASSLIDSNNSPLHF
TRBV30	13	TRBJ1-1	CAGKEGPWIEAFF
TRBV7-3	14	TRBJ2-2	CASSLAPNTGELFF
TRBV27	14	TRBJ1-2	CARPGGGCGYGYTF
TRBV6-5	15	TRBJ1-1	CASSYNPTGSTEAFF
TRBV7-9	15	TRBJ1-4	CASSLDSSNNQKLFF
TRBV29-1	13	TRBJ2-1	CSVDPGGYNEQFF
TRBV27	17	TRBJ1-2	CASSLSRTGAANYGYTF
TRBV6-6	15	TRBJ1-1	CASSPRQGMNTEAFF
TRBV6-1	14	TRBJ1-2	CASRGDREDYGYTF